The 9 T cell receptor beta chains in this list originate from one sample, sequenced in a study of CD8 T cells in Susac syndrome. RNA was extracted with the RNeasy kit, and a quantity of roughly 0.5 to 1 ug was reverse transcribed using random hexamers. TCRdb ran MiXCR on the immunoSEQ multiplex PCR reads and lists one entry per CDR3 protein. This sample yields just over 300,000 distinct CDR3 sequences, of which 92% are seen a single time; about 0.07% belongs to the top ten. Sequenced sample: CD4+ T cells from PBMCs. All receptors derive from a human donor with multiple sclerosis.

The chain joins TRBV4-2 to TRBJ2-1; 7 bases fit TRBD1. V shed 3 bases, J shed 3 bases, and the junction held 5 bases outside the gene matches. The length of the CDR3 is 15 residues. CDR1 and CDR2 (germline): LGHNA, YNFKEQ. The CDR3 sequence: CASSQPTGRYNEQFF. For the CDR3, the DNA is TGTGCCAGCAGCCAGCCGACAGGGCGCTACAATGAGCAGTTCTTC.

The chain links TRBV3-1 to TRBJ2-5; 7 bases fit TRBD2. The CDR3 has 14 amino acids. J lost 2 bases, V lost 6 bases, and 6 bases had no gene match. Germline lookup yields CDR1 LGHDT and CDR2 YNNKEL (reference sequence). CDR3: CASRTSSTQETQYF. The CDR3 DNA reads TGTGCCAGCAGGACTAGCAGCACTCAAGAGACCCAGTACTTC.

The chain links TRBV11-2 to TRBJ2-2, with D possibly matching TRBD2 (6 bases). Trimming cost V 6 bases and J 2 bases, with 16 bases left between them. This CDR3 spans 16 amino acids. Germline V gives CDR1 SGHAT, CDR2 FQNNGV. In nucleotides, the CDR3 is TGTGCCAGCAGACCTCTGGGGGGAGTAAACACCGGGGAGCTGTTTTTT. Protein: CASRPLGGVNTGELFF.

The chain uses TRBV12-3 or TRBV12-4 and TRBJ2-2; D might be TRBD1 or TRBD2, each matching 6 bases. The CDR3 has 16 amino acids. The V end lost 2 bases, the J end lost 4 bases, and 14 bases lay between the germline ends. The CDR3 region has the DNA TGTGCCAGCAGTTTAATGGGGGGCTCGGGCACCGGGGAGCTGTTTTTT. Translating it yields CASSLMGGSGTGELFF.

The chain is built from TRBV23-1 and TRBJ1-5, with unresolved D. TRBV23-1 is flagged as an ORF with uncertain function. The V gene lost 1 base and the J gene lost 0 bases, with 13 bases spanning the gap. The CDR3 is 17 amino acids. The CDR3 sequence is CASSQWEGRDSNQPQHF. The DNA of the CDR3 is TGCGCCAGCAGTCAATGGGAAGGGAGAGATAGCAATCAGCCCCAGCATTTT.

This sequence joins TRBV7-6 and TRBJ1-4; no definite D call. Trimming left V 0 bases short and J 7 bases short, with 15 bases between. From germline, CDR1 is SGHVS and CDR2 FNYEAQ. The CDR3 is 16 amino acids. The CDR3, as DNA: TGTGCCAGCAGCTTAGCGGTGTCCATACTAGGTGAAAAACTGTTTTTT. This codes for CASSLAVSILGEKLFF.

The chain links TRBV18 to TRBJ1-3; D unclear. With 0 bases removed from V and 0 bases from J, the gap between germline ends came to 12 bases. The CDR3 is 17 amino acids. Germline values: CDR1 KGHSH, CDR2 LQKENI. For the CDR3, the DNA is TGTGCCAGCTCACCACCGGCTTTGGCGAGCTCTGGAAACACCATATATTTT. Amino acid sequence: CASSPPALASSGNTIYF.

The chain combines TRBV10-3 with TRBJ2-3, with TRBD2 identical over 10 bases. Germline V CDR1 and CDR2: ENHRY, SYGVKD. With V trimmed by 6 bases and J by 0 bases, 9 bases remained unmatched. The CDR3 totals 17 residues. CDR3 sequence reads: CAISRGASGSSTDTQYF. The CDR3 DNA sequence: TGTGCCATCAGCCGAGGTGCTAGCGGGAGCAGCACAGATACGCAGTATTTT.

The chain carries TRBV12-3 or TRBV12-4 and TRBJ2-3; perhaps TRBD2 as D (6 bases). This CDR3 comprises 15 residues. Trimming cost V 3 bases and J 0 bases, with 10 bases left between them. The DNA of the CDR3 is TGTGCCAGCAGTTTGGGACTGTCTAGCACAGATACGCAGTATTTT. Residues: CASSLGLSSTDTQYF.